Below are 26 T cell receptor beta chains sequenced from a single sample in a study of tumor and adjacent non-tumor tissue in lung cancer. This sample's RNA came from whole unsorted tissue. TCRbeta libraries were built with three rounds of nested PCR, modified from ARM-PCR. A single record per CDR3 protein comes from TCRdb applying MiXCR to the multiplex PCR reads. The sample lists 70,000 or so distinct CDR3 sequences; 50% to 60% were seen once. Sequencing used lung tumor tissue. All receptors derive from a man between 50 and 59 years old with non-small cell lung cancer.

As concerns this clonotype: A junction boundary mismatches the germline segment, possibly from a read error. The genes are TRBV20-1 and TRBJ2-7; D possibly corresponds to TRBD2 (6 bases). The CDR3 spans 15 residues. The germline V gene encodes CDR1 DFQATT and CDR2 SNEGSKA (reference sequence). This CDR3 is CSPRYGGTWGYEQYF. CDR3 sequence (DNA): TGCAGTCCTAGATATGGGGGGACCTGGGGCTACGAGCAGTACTTC.

The chain couples TRBV6-5 to TRBJ2-1; 7 bases match TRBD1. The CDR3 extends over 12 amino acids. CDR1 is MNHEY, CDR2 SVGAGI, per germline. The V segment lost 10 bases and the J segment 14 bases; nucleotides outside the gene matches: 14. CDR3 residues: CAIGYFPGQKFF. In DNA form, the CDR3 reads TGTGCCATCGGTTACTTTCCGGGACAGAAGTTCTTC.

This clonotype was seen ten or more times. The V call is TRBV4-2, the J call TRBJ1-2; 10 positions agree with TRBD1. The CDR3 spans 16 residues. The J segment lost 0 bases and the V segment lost 4 bases, leaving 5 bases of the junction unmatched. Per the germline V gene, CDR1 is LGHNA and CDR2 is YNFKEQ. CDR3 DNA sequence: TGTGCCAGCAGCCCCGACAGGGGGCGGGCTAACTATGGCTACACCTTC. Residues: CASSPDRGRANYGYTF.

This clonotype was seen ten or more times. This chain joins TRBV2 and TRBJ2-3; 9 bases align to TRBD2. V was clipped by 7 bases and J by 4 bases; unmatched bases: 9. The CDR3 is made up of 15 amino acids. CDR1 is SNHLY, CDR2 FYNNEI, per germline. The CDR3 sequence: CASIRAGGFADTQYF. Here the CDR3 DNA reads TGTGCCAGCATCCGGGCGGGGGGGTTCGCAGATACGCAGTATTTT.

The sample holds a few counts of this clonotype. The junction and the germline gene differ at one end; a read error may be behind it. The gene calls are TRBV5-1 and TRBJ2-3; TRBD1 matches 9 bases. The CDR3 has 15 residues. Germline lookup yields CDR1 SGHRS and CDR2 YFSETQ. DNA of the CDR3: TGCGCCAGCAGCTTGGCTGGACAGGGGACAGATGCGCAGTATTTT. It codes for CASSLAGQGTDAQYF.

This clonotype showed up many times. The chain carries TRBV20-1 and TRBJ1-2, with unresolved D. The V end lost 7 bases, the J end lost 0 bases, and 12 bases lay between the germline ends. This CDR3 spans 13 amino acids. Per germline, CDR1 DFQATT and CDR2 SNEGSKA (reference sequence). The CDR3 sequence is CSVPSAANYGYTF. The DNA for the CDR3 is TGCAGTGTTCCTTCGGCAGCTAACTATGGCTACACCTTC.

The chain's CDR3 is CATSTGTGNSLQYF. In DNA form, the CDR3 reads TGTGCCACCAGCACAGGGACAGGGAATTCCCTTCAGTACTTC. This chain uses TRBV15 with TRBJ2-4; the match to TRBD1 covers 9 bases. Trimming at V came to 4 bases and at J to 11 bases, leaving 9 bases not matched to a gene. CDR3 size: 14 residues. Germline V CDR1 and CDR2: LNHNV, YYDKDF (reference sequence).

This rearrangement joins TRBV7-9 to TRBJ1-1; D perhaps matches TRBD1 (6 bases). V lost 5 bases and J 1 base, leaving 14 bases between the germline ends. CDR1 is SEHNR, CDR2 FQNEAQ, per germline (reference sequence). This CDR3 has 15 amino acids. CDR3 protein: CASSTVIGGNTEAFF. The CDR3 DNA sequence: TGTGCCAGCAGCACTGTGATAGGGGGGAACACTGAAGCTTTCTTT.

To note about this clonotype: The junction shows a germline mismatch at one end, possibly a read error. The J gene is TRBJ2-3, the V gene TRBV11-2; D remains unclear. In germline, CDR1 is SGHAT, CDR2 FQNNGV. This CDR3 contains 12 residues. CDR3 nucleotide sequence: TGTGCCAGCAGCCCAACTACATATACACAGTATTTT. It translates to CASSPTTYTQYF.

A word on this clonotype: Its ends do not fully match the called genes, so a read error is possible. This chain links TRBV30 with TRBJ2-1; D tentatively reads TRBD1 or TRBD2 (6 bases each). CDR3 size: 16 residues. Germline lookup yields CDR1 GTSNPN and CDR2 SVGIG (reference sequence). Here the CDR3 DNA reads TGTGTCTGGAGTGTACTGGGGGGCGGGGTATACAATGAGCAGTTCTTC. Translated, it gives CVWSVLGGGVYNEQFF.

V and J are TRBV2 and TRBJ1-2, with 11 bases matching TRBD1. With 11 bases clipped from V and 3 bases from J, the junction kept 8 bases outside the gene matches. The CDR3 consists of 14 residues. CDR1 is SNHLY, CDR2 FYNNEI, per germline. CDR3: CAGMAGQGDYGYTF. CDR3 bases: TGTGCCGGCATGGCGGGACAGGGGGACTATGGCTACACCTTC. Based on the CDR3 plus reference TRBV2 and TRBJ1-2, the full variable domain is EPEVTQTPSHQVTQMGQEVILRCVPISNHLYFYWYRQILGQKVEFLVSFYNNEISEKSEIFDDQFSVERPDGSNFTLKIRSTKLEDSAMYFCAGMAGQGDYGYTFGSGTRLTVV.

The genes are TRBV6-5 and TRBJ2-2; no definite D call. The CDR3 totals 17 residues. Trimming shortened V by 6 bases and J by 5 bases, and 22 bases separated the two germline ends. The germline CDR1 and CDR2 sequences are MNHEY and SVGAGI. The CDR3 loop is CASRGCGFLWRTGELFF. DNA for the CDR3: TGTGCCAGCAGAGGATGTGGATTTCTGTGGCGAACCGGGGAGCTGTTTTTT.

About this clonotype itself: The conserved phenylalanine or tryptophan is not found at the CDR3 terminus, so this likely reflects a read error. The CDR3 sequence is CASSPPYERNNEQFP. The CDR3 region has the DNA TGCGCCAGCAGCCCCCCCTATGAGCGGAACAATGAGCAGTTCCCC. The chain recombines TRBV4-1 with TRBJ2-1, with D perhaps TRBD2 (5 bases). The CDR3 is made up of 15 amino acids. Trimming took off 4 bases at V and 5 bases at J, with 15 bases between the two ends. CDR1 and CDR2 (germline): MGHRA, YSYEKL.

On this clonotype itself: At one end the junction does not follow the germline gene, possibly because of a read error. The V and J genes are TRBV5-1 and TRBJ1-5, with D unresolved. Germline V gene data show CDR1 as SGHRS and CDR2 as YFSETQ. The CDR3 extends over 15 amino acids. In DNA, the CDR3 is TGCGCCAGCAGCTTGACTCCGGCAGATTATCAGCCCCGGCATTTT. Encoded protein: CASSLTPADYQPRHF.

The CDR3 spells CASTSGTVNSPLHF. The CDR3 DNA sequence: TGTGCCAGCACCTCCGGGACAGTAAATTCACCCCTCCACTTT. This chain uses TRBV7-9 with TRBJ1-6; 7 positions match TRBD1. The CDR3 is made up of 14 amino acids. V was clipped by 7 bases and J by 7 bases; unmatched bases: 7. In germline, CDR1 is SEHNR, CDR2 FQNEAQ (reference sequence).

This clonotype was seen a handful of times. The genes are TRBV28 and TRBJ2-6; a weak D match, TRBD1 (6 bases). V was shortened by 6 bases and J by 4 bases, with 13 bases between the two germline ends. This CDR3 contains 15 residues. Germline CDR1 MDHEN, CDR2 SYDVKM. The CDR3: CASRAGVGGANVLTF. CDR3 DNA sequence: TGTGCCAGCAGGGCAGGGGTTGGCGGGGCCAACGTCCTGACTTTC.

CDR3 in amino acids: CASSLSGRGQETQYF. DNA for the CDR3: TGTGCCAGCAGTTTATCAGGCAGGGGGCAAGAGACCCAGTACTTC. The chain links TRBV28 to TRBJ2-5; 7 bases fit TRBD1. Trimming removed 1 base from V and 2 bases from J; junction bases left unmatched: 4. The V gene's germline CDR1 is MDHEN and CDR2 SYDVKM. CDR3 size: 15 residues.

There are many counts of this clonotype. The V call is TRBV5-4, the J call TRBJ2-7; D is ambiguous. The CDR3 covers 13 residues. The V end lost 3 bases, the J end lost 3 bases, and 10 bases lay between the germline ends. Germline V gene data show CDR1 as SGHNT and CDR2 as YYREEE (reference sequence). The DNA of the CDR3 is TGTGCCAGCAGCTGGAACGGAGACTACGAGCAGTACTTC. It codes for CASSWNGDYEQYF. The variable domain in full, with the rest retrieved from reference TRBV5-4 and TRBJ2-7, is ETGVTQSPTHLIKTRGQQVTLRCSSQSGHNTVSWYQQALGQGPQFIFQYYREEENGRGNFPPRFSGLQFPNYSSELNVNALELDDSALYLCASSWNGDYEQYFGPGTRLTVT.

Comment on this clonotype: A much larger clone lies one base from this, so it may be a read error. The rearrangement uses TRBV2 and TRBJ1-1; no reliable D call. The V and J ends lost 4 bases and 3 bases respectively, with 9 bases between them. The CDR3 extends over 13 amino acids. Germline CDR1 and CDR2: SNHLY and FYNNEI. CDR3 loop: CASSVQQDTEAFF. CDR3 nucleotide sequence: TGTGCCAGCAGTGTTCAGCAGGACACTGAAGCTTTCTTT.

A word on this clonotype: The conserved phenylalanine or tryptophan normally closing the CDR3 is absent here, so this likely arose from a read error. The DNA is omitted, as the CDR3 cannot be located on it reliably, and the CDR3 follows TCRdb's listing. The V and J genes are TRBV29-1 and TRBJ2-1; no check of the table's D call, TRBD2, against the DNA was made. The CDR3 has 10 residues if both end residues are counted. The V gene's germline CDR1 is SQVTM and CDR2 ANQGSEA. The CDR3 loop reads CSVERVDEQS.

This clonotype was counted at least ten times. The genes are TRBV12-3 or TRBV12-4 and TRBJ2-3, with D possibly matching TRBD1 (5 bases). Trimming cost V 3 bases and J 6 bases, with 13 bases left between them. This CDR3 comprises 14 residues. CDR3 region: CASSLSRVVDTQYF. In DNA, the CDR3 is TGTGCCAGCAGTTTGTCCAGGGTGGTCGATACGCAGTATTTT.

This clonotype was seen at least ten times. The rearrangement links TRBV12-3 or TRBV12-4 to TRBJ2-4, with 8 nucleotides matching TRBD2. The junction had 13 bases not matched to a gene; V was cut back by 6 bases and J by 6 bases. The CDR3 is made up of 16 amino acids. CDR3 coding DNA: TGTGCCAGCAGGCCCCGGGGGGGCGGGGCTATAAACATTCAGTACTTC. Protein: CASRPRGGGAINIQYF.

Ten or more counts support this clonotype. The chain recombines TRBV12-3 or TRBV12-4 with TRBJ2-7, with D unresolved. With 5 bases removed from V and 4 bases from J, the gap between germline ends came to 12 bases. The CDR3 runs to 13 residues. CDR3 sequence reads: CASSLKVTYEQYF. In DNA form, the CDR3 reads TGTGCCAGCAGTCTCAAGGTTACTTACGAGCAGTACTTC.

This clonotype was counted at least ten times. The chain has TRBV6-6 and TRBJ1-4; perhaps TRBD1 as D (6 bases). The CDR3 contains 16 residues. Per germline, CDR1 MNHNY and CDR2 SVGAGI (reference sequence). The germline V and J ends were trimmed by 6 bases and 7 bases, with 21 bases remaining between them. The CDR3 DNA sequence: TGTGCCAGCAGATCGGGACATTCCAGTATCGTTGAAAAACTGTTTTTT. It yields the protein CASRSGHSSIVEKLFF.

About this clonotype: At one of its ends the junction is not consistent with the germline gene, which may arise from a read error. The chain carries TRBV4-1 and TRBJ2-7; no reliable D call. The CDR3 loop spans 16 amino acids. From germline, CDR1 is MGHRA and CDR2 YSYEKL. The CDR3 DNA is TGCGCCAGGAGCCAGGTCTACTCCCTTCTTGCCTACGAGCAGTACTTC. Its translation: CARSQVYSLLAYEQYF.

Ten or more counts support this clonotype. CDR3 nucleotide sequence: TGCAGCGTCCCAGCGGGGGTAGGGGTTGGTGGCTACACCTTC. It is translated as CSVPAGVGVGGYTF. The gene calls are TRBV29-1 and TRBJ1-2; TRBD1 is a possible D gene (5 bases). The CDR3 length is 14 residues. Trimming removed 6 bases from V and 7 bases from J, with 21 bases in between. CDR1 and CDR2 (germline): SQVTM, ANQGSEA.